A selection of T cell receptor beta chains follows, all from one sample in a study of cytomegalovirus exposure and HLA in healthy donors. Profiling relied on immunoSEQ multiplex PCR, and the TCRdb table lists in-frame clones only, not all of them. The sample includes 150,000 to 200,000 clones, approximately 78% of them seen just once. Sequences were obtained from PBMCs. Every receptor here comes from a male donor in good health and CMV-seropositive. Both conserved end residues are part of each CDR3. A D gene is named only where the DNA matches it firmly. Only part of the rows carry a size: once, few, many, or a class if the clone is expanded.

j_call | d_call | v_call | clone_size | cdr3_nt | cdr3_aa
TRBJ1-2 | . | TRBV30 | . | TGTGCCTGGAGCGGTAATCGACAGTCTAACTATGGCTACACCTTC | CAWSGNRQSNYGYTF
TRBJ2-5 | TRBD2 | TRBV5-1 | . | TGCGCCAGCAGCCCGGGACTAGCGGGAGGGATAGAGACCCAGTACTTC | CASSPGLAGGIETQYF
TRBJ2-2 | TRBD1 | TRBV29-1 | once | TGCAGTGCCTCCGGGACAGGGGGGCCCGGGGAGCTGTTTTTT | CSASGTGGPGELFF
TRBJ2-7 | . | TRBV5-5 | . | TGTGCCAGCAGCACCGCGCGCTCTTTGTACGAGCAGTACTTC | CASSTARSLYEQYF
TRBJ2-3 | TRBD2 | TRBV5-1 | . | TGCGCCAGCAGCTTGGGTGCGGGGGGGCGAGATACGCAGTATTTT | CASSLGAGGRDTQYF
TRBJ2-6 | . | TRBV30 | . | TGTGCCTGGAGTCCACCTGGGGCCAACGGCCTGACTTTC | CAWSPPGANGLTF
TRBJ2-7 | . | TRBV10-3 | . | TGTGCCATCAGTGAGTCAGCCGTGAGGGTGCCGTACTTC | CAISESAVRVPYF
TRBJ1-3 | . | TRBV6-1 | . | TGTGCCAGCAGTGAAGCGATCCTAACCTCTGGAAACACCATATATTTT | CASSEAILTSGNTIYF
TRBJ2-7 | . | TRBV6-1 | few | TGTGCCAGCAGTTATAGGGACACCTACGAGCAGTACTTC | CASSYRDTYEQYF
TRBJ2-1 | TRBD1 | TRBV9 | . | TGTGCCAGCAGCGTCTTAGGGACAGATTACAATGAGCAGTTCTTC | CASSVLGTDYNEQFF
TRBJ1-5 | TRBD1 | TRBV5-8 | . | TGTGCCAGCAGCGCGAGGGGCCCCTCAGGGGGACAGCCCCAGCATTTT | CASSARGPSGGQPQHF
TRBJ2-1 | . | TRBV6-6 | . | TGTGCCAGCAGTCCGACAGGAAACAATGAGCAGTTCTTC | CASSPTGNNEQFF
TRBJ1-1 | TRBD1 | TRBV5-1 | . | TGCGCCAGCAGTCGGCCGACAGGGGATAGGAGCGCTGAAGCTTTCTTT | CASSRPTGDRSAEAFF
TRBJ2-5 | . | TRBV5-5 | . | TGTGCCAGCAGCCCTTCGAGGGGGGGGCAAGAGACCCAGTACTTC | CASSPSRGGQETQYF
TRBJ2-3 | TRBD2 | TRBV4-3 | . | TGCGCCAGCAGCCAAGAAGGCCGGGGGGGCCTGAGTACGCAGTATTTT | CASSQEGRGGLSTQYF
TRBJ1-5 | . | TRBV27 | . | TGTGCCAGCCGTGAGGCTAACCAGCCCCAGCATTTT | CASREANQPQHF
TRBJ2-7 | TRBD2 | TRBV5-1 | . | TGCGCCAGCAGCTTCGGTACTAGCGGGTTCGAAGGAGCCTACGAGCAGTACTTC | CASSFGTSGFEGAYEQYF
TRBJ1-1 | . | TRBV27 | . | TGTGCCAGCAGTTTTCGACAGGCGATGAACACTGAAGCTTTCTTT | CASSFRQAMNTEAFF
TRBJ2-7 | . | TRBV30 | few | TGTGCCTGTTGGACAGAATCCTCCTACGAGCAGTACTTC | CACWTESSYEQYF
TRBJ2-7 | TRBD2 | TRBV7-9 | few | TGTGCCAGCAGCTTCTCGGGACTAGCGGTTTACGAGCAGTACTTC | CASSFSGLAVYEQYF
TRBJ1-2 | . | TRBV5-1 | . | TGCGCCAGCAGCCCCCGGGACACATACTATGGCTACACCTTC | CASSPRDTYYGYTF
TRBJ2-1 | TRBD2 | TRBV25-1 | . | TGTGCCAGCAGTTTAGCGGGGGGGAAATACAATGAGCAGTTCTTC | CASSLAGGKYNEQFF
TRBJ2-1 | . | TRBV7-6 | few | TGTGCCAGCAGCCCCGTGCTAGGAGCGAGCTCCTACAATGAGCAGTTCTTC | CASSPVLGASSYNEQFF
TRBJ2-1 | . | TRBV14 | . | TGTGCCAGCAGCCAAGTCCTAGCGAAAAACAATGAGCAGTTCTTC | CASSQVLAKNNEQFF
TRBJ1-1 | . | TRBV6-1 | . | TGTGCCAGCAGTGTGGCCCTCCCGTTAAGCACTGAAGCTTTCTTT | CASSVALPLSTEAFF
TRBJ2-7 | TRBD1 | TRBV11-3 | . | TGTGCCAGCAGCTGGGGACAGGACTACGAGCAGTACTTC | CASSWGQDYEQYF
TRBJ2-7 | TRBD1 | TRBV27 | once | TGTGCCAGCAGTGGTGGACAGGGGTGGTACGAGCAGTACTTC | CASSGGQGWYEQYF
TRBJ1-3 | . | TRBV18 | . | TGTGCCAGCTCACCATTAGCTGGAAACACCACATATTTT | CASSPLAGNTTYF
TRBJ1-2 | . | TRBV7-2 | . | TGTGCCAGCAGCTTAGTATGGGGAGACGGCTACACCTTC | CASSLVWGDGYTF
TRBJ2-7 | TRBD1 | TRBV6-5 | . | TGTGCCAGCAGTGGAAGACAGGGGATGGCGGACGAGCAGTACTTC | CASSGRQGMADEQYF
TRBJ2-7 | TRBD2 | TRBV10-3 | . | TGTGCCGCTGAAACTAGCGGGGCAGAGGTGCAGTACTTC | CAAETSGAEVQYF
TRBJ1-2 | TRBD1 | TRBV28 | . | TGTGCCAGCAGGCCACTGGGACAGGGAAATATCTATGGCTACACCTTC | CASRPLGQGNIYGYTF
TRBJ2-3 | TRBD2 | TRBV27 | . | TGTGCCAGCGGGGAGGGAATCAGGGCGGGGGTCACAGATACGCAGTATTTT | CASGEGIRAGVTDTQYF
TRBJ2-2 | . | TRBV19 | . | TGTGCCAGTAGTTCCCCGGGGACGAACACCGGGGAGCTGTTTTTT | CASSSPGTNTGELFF
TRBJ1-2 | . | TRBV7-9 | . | TGTGCCAGCAGCTCGGCGGTGAAGGATGGCTACACCTTC | CASSSAVKDGYTF
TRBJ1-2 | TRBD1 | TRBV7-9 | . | TGTGCCAGCAGCCAGGACAGGGATGGCTACACCTTC | CASSQDRDGYTF
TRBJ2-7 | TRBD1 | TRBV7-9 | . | TGTGCCAGCAGCCCGACAGGGTCCGAGCAGTACTTC | CASSPTGSEQYF
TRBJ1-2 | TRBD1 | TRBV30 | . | TGTGCCAAGGGACAGCTATTTAGTGGCTACACCTTC | CAKGQLFSGYTF
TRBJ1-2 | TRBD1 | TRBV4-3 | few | TGCGCCAGCAGCCAGTACAGGGGCTCCAACTATGGCTACACCTTC | CASSQYRGSNYGYTF
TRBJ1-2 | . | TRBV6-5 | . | TGTGCCAGCACCCCTGGCCCTAGTCGGGGCTACACCTTC | CASTPGPSRGYTF
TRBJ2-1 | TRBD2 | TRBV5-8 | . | TGTGCCAGCAGCTTAGAGAGCGGGAGGCTTACCTACAATGAGCAGTTCTTC | CASSLESGRLTYNEQFF
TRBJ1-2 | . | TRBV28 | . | TGTGCCAGCATGCGGACAGTCAATGGCTACACCTTC | CASMRTVNGYTF
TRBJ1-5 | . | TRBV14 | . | TGTGCCAGCAGCCAAGGGCCCCGTCAGCCCCAGCATTTT | CASSQGPRQPQHF
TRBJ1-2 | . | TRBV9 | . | TGTGCCAGCAGCGGGGGCGGGGCGGGCTATGGCTACACCTTC | CASSGGGAGYGYTF
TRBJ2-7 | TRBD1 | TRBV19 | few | TGTGCCAGTAGCCGGGACAGGGGCTACGAGCAGTACTTC | CASSRDRGYEQYF
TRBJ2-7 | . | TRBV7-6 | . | TGTGCCAGCAGCTTGTCCAGATCTTACGAGCAGTACTTC | CASSLSRSYEQYF
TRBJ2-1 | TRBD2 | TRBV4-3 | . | TGCGCCAGCAGCCCCCGACCAGCGGGAGGGTACAATGAGCAGTTCTTC | CASSPRPAGGYNEQFF
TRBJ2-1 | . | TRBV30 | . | TGTGCCTGGAGTGTCCTCAATGAGCAGTTCTTC | CAWSVLNEQFF
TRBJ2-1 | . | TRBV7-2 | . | TGTGCCAGCAAAGAGTACACGGGTGATGAGCAGTTCTTC | CASKEYTGDEQFF
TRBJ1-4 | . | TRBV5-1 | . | TGCGCCAGCAGATCGGGGGATCTGGAAGAAAAACTGTTTTTT | CASRSGDLEEKLFF
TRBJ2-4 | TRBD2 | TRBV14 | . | TGTGCCAGCAGCCAAGAAAAGGCTAGCGGGGGACTAGCCAAAAACATTCAGTACTTC | CASSQEKASGGLAKNIQYF
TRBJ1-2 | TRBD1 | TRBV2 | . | TGTGCCAGCAGCTTACAGGGGGCTAACTATGGCTACACCTTC | CASSLQGANYGYTF
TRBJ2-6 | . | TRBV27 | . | TGTGCCAGCAGTTCTGGGGCCAACGGCCTGACTTTC | CASSSGANGLTF
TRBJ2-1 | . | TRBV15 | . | TGTGCCACCAGCAGAGATCTTGGAGCGGACCTGGGGAATGAGCAGTTCTTC | CATSRDLGADLGNEQFF
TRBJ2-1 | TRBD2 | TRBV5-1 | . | TGCGCCAGCAGCTTAGGCCTAGCGGGCTACAATGAGCAGTTCTTC | CASSLGLAGYNEQFF
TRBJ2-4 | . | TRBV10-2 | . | TGCGCCAGCAGTGGGGGGGGGCCGATAGCCAAAAACAGTCAGTACTTC | CASSGGGPIAKNSQYF